Each of the 16 T cell receptor beta chains below was sequenced from the same sample in a study of cytotoxic CD8 clonotypes in ibrutinib-treated CLL. Sequencing used immunoSEQ multiplex PCR; TCRdb keeps in-frame clones, though not all of them. The profile shows around 140,000 clones, 70% to 90% of them singletons. Sequencing used PBMCs, obtained after 24 months of ibrutinib treatment. These TCRs come from a human donor with chronic lymphocytic leukemia.

This clone was picked up a small number of times. The chain is built from TRBV4-2 and TRBJ2-2; D unresolved. The CDR3 covers 16 residues. V lost 1 base to trimming and J lost 4 bases, with 13 bases between them. CDR1 is LGHNA, CDR2 YNFKEQ, per germline. CDR3 DNA: TGTGCCAGCAGCCAAGCTCCCTCCATACCCACCGGGGAGCTGTTTTTT. Its protein is CASSQAPSIPTGELFF.

CDR3 loop: CASSLSGGDNEQFF. Written as DNA, the CDR3 is TGTGCCAGCAGCCTAAGCGGGGGAGACAATGAGCAGTTCTTC. The chain combines TRBV9 with TRBJ2-1; 8 nucleotides match TRBD2. Trimming took 4 bases from V and 5 from J; bases not matched to a gene: 5. This CDR3 is built from 14 residues. The germline gives CDR1 SGDLS, CDR2 YYNGEE.

The chain combines TRBV18 with TRBJ2-7, with 8 bases fitting TRBD1. CDR1 is KGHSH and CDR2 is LQKENI in the germline V gene. After removal of 3 bases from V and 2 bases from J, the junction contained 3 bases not matched to a gene. The CDR3 has 14 residues. The DNA of the CDR3 is TGTGCCAGCTCACCGGACAGGGTCGCCTACGAGCAGTACTTC. Protein: CASSPDRVAYEQYF.

The gene calls are TRBV7-2 and TRBJ2-3; 8 nucleotides agree with TRBD2. From germline, CDR1 is SGHTA and CDR2 FQGNSA. The V gene end was trimmed by 5 bases and the J gene end by 2 bases; junction bases not matched to a gene: 3. The CDR3 covers 14 residues. The CDR3 sequence: CASSIGLATDTQYF. The CDR3 DNA reads TGTGCCAGCAGCATAGGACTAGCCACAGATACGCAGTATTTT.

The chain links TRBV4-3 to TRBJ1-1, with D perhaps matching TRBD1 (5 bases). The CDR3 has 13 amino acids. V lost 1 base and J 7 bases, leaving 10 bases between the germline ends. Per germline, CDR1 LGHNA and CDR2 YSLEER. The CDR3 here is CASSQVGGYEAFF. The CDR3 DNA is TGCGCCAGCAGCCAAGTCGGGGGATATGAAGCTTTCTTT.

The chain employs TRBV29-1 and TRBJ1-1, with no clear D. From germline, CDR1 is SQVTM and CDR2 ANQGSEA. Deletions cut 6 bases from V and 0 bases from J, with 11 bases between. There are 13 residues in the CDR3. This CDR3 reads CSVALLLNTEAFF. In DNA, the CDR3 is TGCAGCGTCGCCCTCCTCCTGAACACTGAAGCTTTCTTT.

The rearrangement links TRBV5-8 to TRBJ1-2, with D unclear. Germline values: CDR1 SGHTS, CDR2 YDEGEE. V was pared by 1 base and J by 7 bases, with 5 bases between. The CDR3 consists of 11 residues. CDR3 nucleotide sequence: TGTGCCAGCAGCTTGCGCGCTGGCTACACCTTC. This translates into CASSLRAGYTF.

V is TRBV4-2 and J is TRBJ2-7; 12 bases agree with TRBD2. This CDR3 is built from 14 residues. After removal of 1 base from V and 6 bases from J, the junction contained 1 base not matched to a gene. CDR1 is LGHNA, CDR2 YNFKEQ, per germline. CDR3 residues: CASSQGLAGAEQYF. CDR3 DNA: TGTGCCAGCAGCCAAGGACTAGCGGGAGCCGAGCAGTACTTC.

The CDR3 DNA is TGTGCCAGCACTCTGGGGACTAGCGGGAGGGAGACCCAGTACTTC. Protein product: CASTLGTSGRETQYF. The chain has TRBV7-2 and TRBJ2-5; TRBD2 matches 15 bases. The CDR3 has 15 amino acids. With 7 bases clipped from V and 5 bases from J, the junction kept 5 bases outside the gene matches. Germline V CDR1 and CDR2: SGHTA, FQGNSA.

The chain is built from TRBV5-8 and TRBJ1-1, with D maybe TRBD1 (5 bases). With 1 base removed from V and 8 bases from J, the gap between germline ends came to 18 bases. There are 15 residues in the CDR3. CDR1 is SGHTS and CDR2 is YDEGEE in the germline V gene. The CDR3: CASSLSPPVGGEAFF. CDR3 DNA: TGTGCCAGCAGCTTGTCGCCACCCGTGGGGGGGGAAGCTTTCTTT.

About this clone itself: One junction end disagrees with the germline gene, perhaps due to a read error. The rearrangement uses TRBV7-7 and TRBJ2-7, with TRBD2 as a possible D gene (5 bases). The CDR3 consists of 15 residues. CDR1 is SSHAT and CDR2 is FNYEAQ in the germline V gene (reference sequence). CDR3 protein: CASSLARARLYEQYF. The CDR3 DNA follows: TGTGCTAGCAGCTTAGCGCGTGCTAGATTATACGAGCAGTACTTC. Filled out from reference TRBV7-7 and TRBJ2-7, the complete variable domain reads GAGVSQSPRYKVTKRGQDVTLRCDPISSHATLYWYQQALGQGPEFLTYFNYEAQPDKSGLPSDRFSAERPEGSISTLTIQRTEQRDSAMYRCASSLARARLYEQYFGPGTRLTVT.

The V call is TRBV19, the J call TRBJ2-7; 8 bases agree with TRBD2. Germline CDR1 is LNHDA and CDR2 is SQIVND (reference sequence). With 3 bases clipped from V and 3 bases from J, the junction kept 7 bases outside the gene matches. The CDR3 is 15 residues long. The CDR3 DNA sequence: TGTGCCAGTAGTATGGAAGCGGGAGTCCTCTACGAGCAGTACTTC. This encodes CASSMEAGVLYEQYF.

The chain employs TRBV7-2 and TRBJ2-3; D remains ambiguous. Trimming took off 1 base at V and 3 bases at J, with 5 bases between the two ends. Per the germline V gene, CDR1 is SGHTA and CDR2 is FQGNSA. The length of the CDR3 is 13 residues. The CDR3 spells CASSLVVTDTQYF. The CDR3 DNA reads TGTGCCAGCAGCTTAGTGGTGACAGATACGCAGTATTTT.

This chain links TRBV19 with TRBJ2-1; TRBD2 might be the D (6 bases). V was pared by 5 bases and J by 6 bases, with 17 bases between. From germline, CDR1 is LNHDA and CDR2 SQIVND (reference sequence). This CDR3 comprises 15 residues. CDR3 nucleotides: TGTGCCAGTAGTTCGGGACTCCTGGGGGGCAATGAGCAGTTCTTC. Translated, it gives CASSSGLLGGNEQFF.

The chain carries TRBV28 and TRBJ1-1; no definite D call. V gave up 6 bases and J gave up 4 bases, with 12 bases separating them. The CDR3 runs 13 residues. Germline V gene sequence: CDR1 MDHEN, CDR2 SYDVKM. The CDR3 nucleotides read TGTGCCAGCAGGAGTGAAGCGGGCACTGAAGCTTTCTTT. Protein product: CASRSEAGTEAFF.

The chain joins TRBV5-6 to TRBJ2-3; a weak D match, TRBD2 (6 bases). V lost 0 bases and J 5 bases, leaving 10 bases between the germline ends. This CDR3 has 14 residues. Germline-derived CDR1 and CDR2 are SGHDT and YYEEEE. CDR3 in amino acids: CASSLGDFIDTQYF. The CDR3 DNA is TGTGCCAGCAGCTTGGGGGACTTCATAGATACGCAGTATTTT.